This is a list of T cell receptor beta chains from one sample in a study of cytomegalovirus exposure and HLA in healthy donors. This table comes from immunoSEQ multiplex PCR, and its TCRdb copy is limited to in-frame clones, with some not included. The data hold over 150,000 clones, with about 85% observed a single time. Sequenced input: PBMCs. Source of these receptors: a boy aged 2 to 10 in good health and CMV-seronegative. Both conserved end residues are part of each CDR3. Fields, in order: clone size, D gene, J gene, V gene, CDR3 protein, CDR3 DNA. The D gene is left open where the match is weak. A row's size may be missing; if present it is once, few, many or a size class.

-,-,TRBJ1-1,TRBV7-9,CSSRLNTEAFF,TGTTCCAGCAGGCTAAACACTGAAGCTTTCTTT
-,TRBD2,TRBJ2-3,TRBV5-4,CASSLAPSGSWGTQYF,TGTGCCAGCAGCTTGGCTCCTAGCGGGAGCTGGGGTACGCAGTATTTT
-,-,TRBJ1-5,TRBV6-1,CASSEGRVYSNQPQHF,TGTGCCAGCAGTGAAGGCAGGGTTTATAGCAATCAGCCCCAGCATTTT
-,TRBD2,TRBJ2-1,TRBV7-9,CASSLARAGRDNEQFF,TGTGCCAGCAGCTTAGCGCGAGCGGGAAGGGACAATGAGCAGTTCTTC
-,TRBD2,TRBJ2-7,TRBV15,CATSPRGSSGVYEQYF,TGTGCCACCAGCCCTCGGGGGAGTAGCGGGGTCTACGAGCAGTACTTC
-,-,TRBJ1-1,TRBV25-1,CASSESRGGSNTEAFF,TGTGCCAGCAGTGAATCTCGGGGGGGATCGAACACTGAAGCTTTCTTT
few,TRBD1,TRBJ2-7,TRBV6-1,CASSEGIGTATYEQYF,TGTGCCAGCAGTGAGGGAATTGGGACAGCCACCTACGAGCAGTACTTC
-,-,TRBJ2-3,TRBV9,CASTFSRDTQYF,TGTGCCAGCACTTTCTCACGGGATACGCAGTATTTT
few,TRBD2,TRBJ2-1,TRBV5-6,CASSSLAGESNEQFF,TGTGCCAGCAGCTCTTTAGCGGGAGAATCGAATGAGCAGTTCTTC
once,TRBD1,TRBJ1-4,TRBV5-1,CASSLYRDSHGGEKLFF,TGCGCCAGCAGCTTGTATCGGGACAGCCACGGAGGGGAAAAACTGTTTTTT
-,-,TRBJ1-5,TRBV29-1,CSVETGPGQPQHF,TGCAGCGTCGAGACAGGTCCGGGACAGCCCCAGCATTTT
-,TRBD1,TRBJ1-2,TRBV7-2,CASSLPSGQGTYGYTF,TGTGCCAGCAGCTTACCCTCGGGACAGGGGACCTATGGCTACACCTTC
-,-,TRBJ1-1,TRBV6-1,CASSPLTVPNTEAFF,TGTGCCAGCAGCCCACTGACAGTACCGAACACTGAAGCTTTCTTT
-,TRBD1,TRBJ2-3,TRBV5-6,CASSGTSGGDTQYF,TGTGCCAGCAGCGGCACGTCAGGGGGAGATACGCAGTATTTT
-,-,TRBJ1-4,TRBV5-6,CASSLGGGANEKLFF,TGTGCCAGCAGCTTGGGGGGCGGGGCTAATGAAAAACTGTTTTTT
-,-,TRBJ1-1,TRBV29-1,CSVGIQAYREAFF,TGCAGCGTTGGAATCCAGGCCTACAGAGAAGCTTTCTTT
-,-,TRBJ1-4,TRBV11-2,CASSLVLTGHGTNEKLFF,TGTGCCAGCAGCTTAGTTCTAACGGGTCATGGCACTAATGAAAAACTGTTTTTT
-,-,TRBJ1-1,TRBV19,CASNLFGTGRGNTEAFF,TGTGCCAGTAATCTTTTTGGCACAGGGAGGGGGAACACTGAAGCTTTCTTT
-,-,TRBJ1-1,TRBV5-5,CASSLTQGLTYTEAFF,TGTGCCAGCAGCTTGACCCAGGGACTGACCTACACTGAAGCTTTCTTT
-,-,TRBJ2-5,TRBV27,CASSFLLAETQYF,TGTGCCAGCAGTTTTTTACTTGCGGAGACCCAGTACTTC
-,-,TRBJ2-3,TRBV5-1,CASTRQHGTDTQYF,TGCGCCAGCACCAGGCAGCACGGCACAGATACGCAGTATTTT
-,-,TRBJ2-1,TRBV6-6,CASSLGVNEQFF,TGTGCCAGCAGCCTAGGGGTCAATGAGCAGTTCTTC
-,TRBD2,TRBJ2-7,TRBV7-8,CASSWGTSSGEQYF,TGTGCCAGCAGCTGGGGGACTAGTTCGGGGGAGCAGTACTTC
-,-,TRBJ2-1,TRBV2,CASSGQATYNEQFF,TGTGCCAGCAGTGGACAGGCCACCTACAATGAGCAGTTCTTC
-,TRBD2,TRBJ2-3,TRBV7-3,CASGLGGSNGDTQYF,TGTGCCAGCGGGTTGGGCGGGAGTAATGGAGATACGCAGTATTTT
-,-,TRBJ2-5,TRBV10-3,CAIGGNQETQYF,TGTGCCATCGGGGGGAACCAAGAGACCCAGTACTTC
-,TRBD1,TRBJ1-1,TRBV28,CASSLYRGVIGNTEAFF,TGTGCCAGCAGTTTATACAGGGGCGTTATCGGGAACACTGAAGCTTTCTTT
-,-,TRBJ2-6,TRBV4-2,CASTTSQSSGANVLTF,TGTGCCAGCACCACGAGTCAAAGCTCTGGGGCCAACGTCCTGACTTTC
-,-,TRBJ2-6,TRBV30,CAWSARGTGANVLTF,TGTGCCTGGAGTGCTAGGGGGACTGGGGCCAACGTCCTGACTTTC
-,-,TRBJ1-5,TRBV28,CASSNPGQGRNQPQHF,TGTGCCAGCAGTAATCCGGGGCAGGGGCGCAATCAGCCCCAGCATTTT
-,TRBD2,TRBJ2-1,TRBV14,CASSQDGWVAGERGYNEQFF,TGTGCCAGCAGCCAAGATGGTTGGGTAGCGGGAGAACGGGGCTACAATGAGCAGTTCTTC
-,-,TRBJ1-1,TRBV4-1,CASSQGDMNTEAFF,TGCGCCAGCAGCCAGGGGGACATGAACACTGAAGCTTTCTTT
-,-,TRBJ1-2,TRBV28,CASISIPQPYHGYTF,TGTGCCAGCATTTCTATCCCACAGCCATATCATGGCTACACCTTC
-,TRBD1,TRBJ1-5,TRBV28,CASSFEQGAGNQPQHF,TGTGCCAGCAGTTTTGAACAGGGGGCGGGCAATCAGCCCCAGCATTTT
once,-,TRBJ1-4,TRBV4-1,CASSQGRGTDDEKLFF,TGCGCCAGCAGCCAAGGCCGGGGTACAGACGATGAAAAACTGTTTTTT
-,-,TRBJ2-1,TRBV2,CASRPGTSSYNEQFF,TGTGCCAGCAGGCCCGGTACGAGCTCCTACAATGAGCAGTTCTTC
-,-,TRBJ1-3,TRBV6-1,CASSDMIEGNTIYF,TGTGCCAGCAGTGACATGATAGAAGGAAACACCATATATTTT
-,-,TRBJ2-2,TRBV7-9,CSSSPPGTNTGELFF,TGTTCCAGCAGCCCCCCGGGTACGAACACCGGGGAGCTGTTTTTT
-,-,TRBJ1-2,TRBV7-9,CASILGRARGNYGYTF,TGTGCCAGCATTCTTGGGAGGGCCCGGGGTAACTATGGCTACACCTTC
once,TRBD1,TRBJ1-5,TRBV28,CASSTPGQGNQPQHF,TGTGCCAGCAGTACTCCGGGACAGGGCAATCAGCCCCAGCATTTT
-,TRBD2,TRBJ2-4,TRBV7-9,CASSFSLAGENIQYF,TGTGCCAGCAGCTTTAGTCTAGCGGGGGAAAACATTCAGTACTTC
-,TRBD1,TRBJ1-5,TRBV27,CASSLETGKFNQPQHF,TGTGCCAGCAGTCTCGAGACAGGGAAATTCAATCAGCCCCAGCATTTT
-,-,TRBJ2-7,TRBV5-1,CASSLDQGISYEQYF,TGCGCCAGCAGCTTGGACCAGGGAATTTCGTACGAGCAGTACTTC
-,-,TRBJ1-6,TRBV11-2,CASSSKIQGSPLHF,TGTGCCAGCAGCTCCAAAATACAGGGTTCACCCCTCCACTTT
-,-,TRBJ1-5,TRBV2,CASVDRTNQPQHF,TGTGCCAGCGTTGACAGGACCAATCAGCCCCAGCATTTT
-,-,TRBJ1-4,TRBV7-2,CASSLERQANEKLFF,TGTGCCAGCAGCTTAGAGAGACAGGCAAATGAAAAACTGTTTTTT
-,-,TRBJ1-5,TRBV28,CASRGGTRSGYRIQPQHF,TGTGCCAGCAGGGGTGGGACAAGGAGTGGGTATCGTATACAGCCCCAGCATTTT
-,-,TRBJ1-5,TRBV2,CASSLEDRPNQPQHF,TGTGCCAGCAGCCTAGAAGACAGGCCCAATCAGCCCCAGCATTTT
-,TRBD1,TRBJ1-4,TRBV28,CASSPGGRRDEKLFF,TGTGCCAGCAGTCCAGGGGGTCGACGCGATGAAAAACTGTTTTTT
-,-,TRBJ1-1,TRBV13,CASHLGGRNTEAFF,TGTGCCAGCCACCTCGGAGGGCGGAACACTGAAGCTTTCTTT
once,-,TRBJ1-6,TRBV4-1,CASSHQSTTNSPLHF,TGCGCCAGCAGCCACCAGTCGACAACTAATTCACCCCTCCACTTT
-,TRBD2,TRBJ2-1,TRBV5-4,CASTALAGGLYNEQFF,TGTGCCTCCACCGCGCTAGCGGGGGGCCTCTACAATGAGCAGTTCTTC
-,TRBD2,TRBJ2-3,TRBV6-1,CASIVTSGTGDTQYF,TGTGCCAGCATCGTGACTAGCGGGACCGGAGATACGCAGTATTTT